This is a list of T cell receptor beta chains from one sample in a study of blood T cell repertoires in COVID-19. Profiling relied on immunoSEQ multiplex PCR, and the TCRdb table lists in-frame clones only, not all of them. Of roughly 190,000 clones listed, roughly four fifths are singletons. The material sequenced was peripheral blood. Every receptor here comes from a human donor with acute or convalescent COVID-19. The donor label of this sample is uncertain. Each CDR3 is given with its conserved first and last residue. Each record gives: clone size, V gene, J gene, D gene, CDR3 protein, CDR3 DNA. A D gene is named only where the DNA matches it firmly. Clone size is shown for a subset of rows, as once, few, many or a class of expanded clone.

>few|TRBV11-1|TRBJ2-2|TRBD2
CASSLGLAGTGELFF
TGTGCCAGCAGCTTAGGTCTAGCGGGAACCGGGGAGCTGTTTTTT
>once|TRBV7-3|TRBJ2-2|-
CASSLSTTGELFF
TGTGCCAGCAGCTTAAGTACAACCGGGGAGCTGTTTTTT
>-|TRBV5-6|TRBJ2-7|TRBD2
CASSLGSTSGFYEQYF
TGTGCCAGCAGCTTGGGTTCGACTAGCGGGTTCTACGAGCAGTACTTC
>-|TRBV5-1|TRBJ2-6|-
CASSSPRGANVLTF
TGCGCCAGCAGCTCCCCCAGGGGGGCCAACGTCCTGACTTTC
>-|TRBV5-6|TRBJ2-1|TRBD2
CASSPMISGRVYEQFF
TGTGCCAGCAGCCCGATGATCAGCGGGAGGGTATATGAGCAGTTCTTC
>-|TRBV27|TRBJ1-2|-
CASSYRANYGYTF
TGTGCCAGCAGTTACAGGGCCAACTATGGCTACACCTTC
>-|TRBV28|TRBJ1-1|-
CASTSVNPGGYTEAFF
TGTGCCAGCACCTCCGTGAATCCGGGGGGCTACACTGAAGCTTTCTTT
>-|TRBV7-2|TRBJ1-1|-
CASSLRGLGNTEAFF
TGTGCCAGCAGCTTGAGGGGACTGGGGAACACTGAAGCTTTCTTT
>-|TRBV19|TRBJ2-2|TRBD2
CASSMRSLAENTGELFF
TGTGCCAGTAGTATGAGATCGCTAGCGGAGAACACCGGGGAGCTGTTTTTT
>-|TRBV3-1/TRBV3-2|TRBJ1-1|TRBD1
CASSRQDRATEAFF
TGTGCCAGCAGCCGCCAAGACAGGGCCACTGAAGCTTTCTTT
>-|TRBV3-1/TRBV3-2|TRBJ1-2|TRBD1
CASGGTGAANYGYTF
TGTGCCAGCGGGGGGACAGGGGCTGCGAACTATGGCTACACCTTC
>-|TRBV5-6|TRBJ1-2|TRBD1
CASSPNTGTGESGYTF
TGTGCCAGCAGCCCCAATACCGGGACAGGGGAGAGTGGCTACACCTTC
>-|TRBV7-8|TRBJ2-1|-
CASSLAGYNSYNEQFF
TGTGCCAGCAGCTTAGCCGGGTATAACTCCTACAATGAGCAGTTCTTC
>-|TRBV20-1|TRBJ2-2|-
CSASGTGAGELFF
TGCAGTGCTAGTGGAACGGGTGCCGGGGAGCTGTTTTTT
>-|TRBV18|TRBJ2-5|-
CASSPRSGQETQYF
TGTGCCAGCTCACCAAGGTCGGGCCAAGAGACCCAGTACTTC
>-|TRBV10-1|TRBJ2-3|-
CASSKGGSTDTQYF
TGCGCCAGCAGTAAGGGGGGGTCCACAGATACGCAGTATTTT
>-|TRBV9|TRBJ2-3|TRBD2
CASSPSGSTDTQYF
TGTGCCAGCAGCCCTAGCGGGAGCACAGATACGCAGTATTTT
>few|TRBV27|TRBJ2-7|TRBD1
CASSFKGTGTYEQYF
TGTGCCAGCAGTTTTAAGGGGACAGGGACCTACGAGCAGTACTTC
>-|TRBV5-1|TRBJ1-2|TRBD1
CASSPGQANYGYTF
TGCGCCAGCAGCCCCGGACAGGCCAACTATGGCTACACCTTC
>-|TRBV2|TRBJ2-5|TRBD2
CASSEAVSGGMQETQYF
TGTGCCAGCAGTGAAGCGGTGAGCGGGGGTATGCAAGAGACCCAGTACTTC
>few|TRBV12-3/TRBV12-4|TRBJ1-1|-
CASRFGFSEAFF
TGTGCCAGCAGGTTCGGGTTTTCTGAAGCTTTCTTT
>-|TRBV15|TRBJ1-1|-
CATSPGLWNTEAFF
TGTGCCACCAGCCCGGGACTTTGGAACACTGAAGCTTTCTTT
>once|TRBV4-1|TRBJ2-3|TRBD2
CASSQGTSGRVDTQYF
TGCGCCAGCAGCCAGGGGACGAGCGGGAGGGTAGATACGCAGTATTTT
>-|TRBV6-5|TRBJ1-2|-
CASSQVANYGYTF
TGTGCCAGCAGTCAGGTGGCTAACTATGGCTACACCTTC
>-|TRBV10-1|TRBJ2-2|TRBD2
CASSEPGLAGELFF
TGCGCCAGCAGTGAGCCGGGACTAGCCGGGGAGCTGTTTTTT
>-|TRBV5-1|TRBJ2-1|-
CASSWGGRGNEQFF
TGCGCCAGCAGTTGGGGGGGCAGAGGAAATGAGCAGTTCTTC
>once|TRBV30|TRBJ2-5|-
CACRDFGETQYF
TGTGCCTGCCGGGACTTTGGAGAGACCCAGTACTTC
>-|TRBV6-2/TRBV6-3|TRBJ1-5|-
CASSLQGNQPQHF
TGTGCCAGCAGTCTACAGGGAAATCAGCCCCAGCATTTT
>-|TRBV19|TRBJ1-1|-
CASSIAAGVNTEAFF
TGTGCCAGTAGTATAGCGGCAGGGGTGAACACTGAAGCTTTCTTT
>-|TRBV19|TRBJ2-5|-
CASSSRGAQETQYF
TGTGCCAGTAGTAGCAGGGGAGCCCAAGAGACCCAGTACTTC
>-|TRBV30|TRBJ2-7|TRBD2
CAWSVPGPPGTTSSVRGQYF
TGTGCCTGGAGTGTACCTGGGCCCCCGGGGACTACGAGCTCAGTCCGGGGACAGTACTTC
>-|TRBV6-1|TRBJ2-2|TRBD1
CASSEGTGMDGELFF
TGTGCCAGCAGTGAGGGGACAGGGATGGACGGGGAGCTGTTTTTT
>once|TRBV5-1|TRBJ2-1|-
CASSPGGRVTTEQFF
TGCGCCAGCAGCCCGGGGGGCAGGGTGACAACTGAGCAGTTCTTC
>-|TRBV25-1|TRBJ2-3|-
CASSEGGADTQYF
TGTGCCAGCAGTGAAGGCGGGGCAGATACGCAGTATTTT
>-|TRBV19|TRBJ2-3|TRBD2
CATRSGGDTQYF
TGTGCTACGCGTAGCGGGGGTGATACGCAGTATTTT
>-|TRBV7-2|TRBJ2-5|TRBD2
CASSPPGLAGGGETQYF
TGTGCCAGCAGCCCTCCGGGACTAGCGGGAGGAGGAGAGACCCAGTACTTC
>-|TRBV5-8|TRBJ2-1|-
CASSLGSHPGEQFF
TGTGCCAGCAGCTTGGGCTCACACCCAGGGGAGCAGTTCTTC
>-|TRBV19|TRBJ2-2|TRBD1
CASIRRVGQGVSGELFF
TGTGCCAGTATCCGAAGGGTGGGACAGGGAGTCTCCGGGGAGCTGTTTTTT
>-|TRBV19|TRBJ1-5|-
CASSIYLGQIGDQPQHF
TGTGCCAGTAGTATTTATCTTGGACAGATCGGCGACCAGCCCCAGCATTTT
>once|TRBV27|TRBJ2-7|TRBD1
CASSLTRDRAYEQYF
TGTGCCAGCAGTTTAACCCGGGACAGGGCGTACGAGCAGTACTTC
>-|TRBV19|TRBJ1-5|-
CASSISQPNQPQHF
TGTGCCAGTAGTATATCACAGCCTAATCAGCCCCAGCATTTT